These T cell receptor beta chains were read from a single sample in a study of T cell responses to AZD1222 COVID-19 vaccine. Sequencing used immunoSEQ multiplex PCR; TCRdb keeps in-frame clones, though not all of them. This table has around 140,000 clones, just under 95% appearing once. Sequencing used peripheral blood, obtained on day 0 of AZD1222 vaccination. These receptors came from an adult in good health. Each CDR3 is given with its conserved first and last residue. Fields, in order: J gene, D gene, V gene, clone size, CDR3 protein, CDR3 DNA. A D gene is named only where the DNA matches it firmly. Clone size is stated in some rows and not others, as once, few, many or a class when expanded.

>TRBJ2-7|.|TRBV7-8|.
CATRGRALYEQYF
TGTGCCACTCGTGGAAGGGCCCTTTACGAGCAGTACTTC
>TRBJ2-3|.|TRBV6-5|.
CASSYRGATTDTQYF
TGTGCCAGCAGTTACAGGGGAGCTACTACAGATACGCAGTATTTT
>TRBJ1-3|.|TRBV19|once
CASSIFLSSGNTIYF
TGTGCCAGTAGTATCTTTCTCAGCTCTGGAAACACCATATATTTT
>TRBJ1-5|.|TRBV19|.
CASSIGWASLNQPQHF
TGTGCCAGTAGTATCGGGTGGGCCAGCTTGAATCAGCCCCAGCATTTT
>TRBJ1-3|TRBD1|TRBV6-5|.
CASSPLTGERNTIYF
TGTGCCAGCAGTCCCCTGACAGGGGAGAGAAACACCATATATTTT
>TRBJ1-6|TRBD1|TRBV5-1|once
CASSGQTGENSPLHF
TGCGCCAGCAGCGGCCAGACAGGGGAAAATTCACCCCTCCACTTT
>TRBJ1-2|TRBD1|TRBV6-5|.
CASTSQGAGYTF
TGTGCCAGCACCTCACAGGGGGCAGGCTACACCTTC
>TRBJ1-5|.|TRBV27|.
CASSLSQPYSNQPQHF
TGTGCCAGCAGTTTATCGCAGCCTTATAGCAATCAGCCCCAGCATTTT
>TRBJ2-1|TRBD2|TRBV5-1|.
CASSWGTSGRSGTYNEQFF
TGCGCCAGCAGCTGGGGGACTAGCGGGAGGTCCGGTACCTACAATGAGCAGTTCTTC
>TRBJ2-7|TRBD1|TRBV24-1|.
CATWTGKHEQYF
TGTGCCACCTGGACAGGGAAACACGAGCAGTACTTC
>TRBJ2-6|.|TRBV19|many
CASSRKLSGANVLTF
TGTGCCAGTAGCCGGAAACTATCTGGGGCCAACGTCCTGACTTTC
>TRBJ1-2|.|TRBV28|.
CASTMRGRGYTF
TGTGCCAGCACTATGCGGGGACGCGGCTACACCTTC
>TRBJ1-5|.|TRBV6-5|once
CASSYGGNQPQHF
TGTGCCAGCAGTTACGGCGGCAATCAGCCCCAGCATTTT
>TRBJ1-2|TRBD1|TRBV2|.
CASRPDRGVDGYTF
TGTGCCAGCAGGCCGGACAGGGGAGTGGATGGCTACACCTTC
>TRBJ2-1|TRBD2|TRBV28|.
CASRAGLATNEQFF
TGTGCCAGTAGGGCCGGACTAGCGACAAATGAGCAGTTCTTC
>TRBJ1-5|.|TRBV4-1|.
CASSQDFGKQPQHF
TGCGCCAGCAGCCAAGATTTTGGGAAACAGCCCCAGCATTTT